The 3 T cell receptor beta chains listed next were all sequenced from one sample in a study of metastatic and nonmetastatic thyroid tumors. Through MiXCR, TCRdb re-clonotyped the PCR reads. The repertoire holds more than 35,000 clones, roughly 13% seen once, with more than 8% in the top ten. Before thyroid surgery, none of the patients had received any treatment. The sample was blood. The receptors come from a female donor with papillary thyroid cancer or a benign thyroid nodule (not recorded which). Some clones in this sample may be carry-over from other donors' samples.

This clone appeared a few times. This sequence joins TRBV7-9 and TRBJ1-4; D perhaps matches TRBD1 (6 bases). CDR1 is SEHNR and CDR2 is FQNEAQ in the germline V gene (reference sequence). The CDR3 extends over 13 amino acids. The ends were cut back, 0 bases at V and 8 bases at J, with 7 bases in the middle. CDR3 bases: TGTGCCAGCAGCTTAGCAGGGACAGAAAAACTGTTTTTT. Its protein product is CASSLAGTEKLFF.

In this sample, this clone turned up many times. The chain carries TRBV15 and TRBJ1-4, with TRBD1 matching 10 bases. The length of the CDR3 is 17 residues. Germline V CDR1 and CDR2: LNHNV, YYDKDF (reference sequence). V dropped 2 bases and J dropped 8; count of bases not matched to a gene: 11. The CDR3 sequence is CATSRHGQGVFREKLFF. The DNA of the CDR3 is TGTGCCACCAGCAGACATGGACAGGGGGTGTTCAGAGAAAAACTGTTTTTT.

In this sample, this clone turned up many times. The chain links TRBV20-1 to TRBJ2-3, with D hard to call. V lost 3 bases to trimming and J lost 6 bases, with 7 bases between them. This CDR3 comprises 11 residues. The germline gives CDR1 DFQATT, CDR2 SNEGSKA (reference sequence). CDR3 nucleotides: TGCAGTGCTAGGTATGGGGATACGCAGTATTTT. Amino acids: CSARYGDTQYF.